Shown below are 14 T cell receptor beta chains from a single sample sequenced in a study of blood T cell repertoires in COVID-19 (dated by TCRdb to about 2020). The library was generated by the immunoSEQ multiplex PCR assay. Held by TCRdb, this immuneACCESS table contains in-frame sequences only and omits some clones. Under half of the omission traces to an unresolved V gene where checked; the cause of the rest is unknown. Within this sample are roughly 150,000 clones, with roughly 93% of them counted one time only. In total, the top ten clones hold about 4.9% of the sample. The specimen sequenced was peripheral blood. These receptors were obtained from a man aged 18 to 30 with COVID-19, enrolled during active disease.

V and J are TRBV28 and TRBJ1-5; the D is unclear. V dropped 7 bases and J dropped 0 bases, with 19 bases sitting between them. Germline assignment: CDR1 MDHEN and CDR2 SYDVKM. The CDR3 is 17 residues long. CDR3 nucleotide sequence: TGTGCCAGCATCCCCGGACGGAGGCCCCATAGCAATCAGCCCCAGCATTTT. It codes for CASIPGRRPHSNQPQHF.

The count of this clone is one. The V gene is TRBV7-8, the J gene TRBJ2-2, with D tentatively TRBD1 (5 bases). V dropped 11 bases and J dropped 5 bases, with 12 bases sitting between them. This CDR3 spans 12 amino acids. Germline V gene sequence: CDR1 SGHVS, CDR2 FQNEAQ. CDR3 coding DNA: TGTGCCGAAAAGGGGCAGACCGGGGAGCTGTTTTTT. It is translated as CAEKGQTGELFF.

The sample holds a few counts of this clone. The rearrangement joins TRBV15 to TRBJ1-5; D possibly corresponds to TRBD1 (6 bases). The CDR3 has 15 amino acids. The germline gives CDR1 LNHNV, CDR2 YYDKDF (reference sequence). Deletions cut 3 bases from V and 1 base from J, with 10 bases between. The CDR3 here is CATSRNRDSNQPQHF. The CDR3 coding sequence is TGTGCCACCAGCAGGAACAGGGACAGCAATCAGCCCCAGCATTTT.

The rearrangement uses TRBV7-8 and TRBJ1-5, with D perhaps matching TRBD1 (6 bases). V dropped 4 bases and J dropped 4 bases, with 20 bases sitting between them. This CDR3 has 17 amino acids. CDR1 SGHVS and CDR2 FQNEAQ come from the germline V gene. The CDR3 is CASSSLTGIWENQPQHF. In DNA form, the CDR3 reads TGTGCCAGCAGCTCCTTGACAGGCATATGGGAGAATCAGCCCCAGCATTTT.

This rearrangement joins TRBV10-2 to TRBJ1-1; the D gene is possibly TRBD1 (5 bases). Germline V gene sequence: CDR1 WSHSY, CDR2 SAAADI. Between the trimmed V and J ends, which lost 2 bases and 3 bases, there was a span of 10 bases. The CDR3 extends over 14 amino acids. The CDR3 here is CASSETPGYTEAFF. The CDR3, as DNA: TGCGCCAGCAGTGAGACCCCAGGGTACACTGAAGCTTTCTTT.

V usage is TRBV28 and J usage is TRBJ1-5, with D possibly being TRBD1 (6 bases). The V end was cut by 6 bases, the J end by 3 bases, with 9 bases between. CDR3 length: 13 amino acids. Germline V CDR1 and CDR2: MDHEN, SYDVKM. This CDR3 reads CASSGQFNQPQHF. The CDR3 coding sequence is TGTGCCAGCAGCGGACAGTTCAATCAGCCCCAGCATTTT.

The chain recombines TRBV25-1 with TRBJ2-1; the match to TRBD2 covers 8 bases. The CDR3 consists of 15 residues. CDR1 and CDR2 (germline): MGHDK, SYGVNS. With 3 bases clipped from V and 8 bases from J, the junction kept 9 bases outside the gene matches. The CDR3 spells CASSDPGTSIDEQFF. DNA for the CDR3: TGTGCCAGCAGTGATCCCGGGACTAGTATCGATGAGCAGTTCTTC.

The V gene is TRBV5-4, the J gene TRBJ1-1; 7 positions agree with TRBD1. The CDR3 has 14 amino acids. The V gene's germline CDR1 is SGHNT and CDR2 YYREEE (reference sequence). J was trimmed by 4 bases and V by 3 bases; bases with no gene match: 6. CDR3 nucleotides: TGTGCCAGCAGCTCTGACAGGGTAGGCACTGAAGCTTTCTTT. Translating gives CASSSDRVGTEAFF.

The CDR3 here is CASRAYQETQYF. DNA of the CDR3: TGTGCCAGCAGAGCGTACCAAGAGACCCAGTACTTC. The genes are TRBV6-5 and TRBJ2-5, with D unclear. CDR1 and CDR2 (germline): MNHEY, SVGAGI. The CDR3 spans 12 residues. Trimming left V 6 bases short and J 0 bases short, with 5 bases between.

The chain is built from TRBV5-3 and TRBJ2-5; TRBD2 aligns across 11 bases. TRBV5-3 is treated as an ORF (open reading frame) with a function not yet certain. The ends lost 2 bases at V and 1 base at J; junction bases unmatched: 7. The CDR3 consists of 17 residues. The CDR3 DNA follows: TGTGCCAGAAGCTTCGGGACTAGCGGTACTATCCAAGAGACCCAGTACTTC. Encoded protein: CARSFGTSGTIQETQYF.

The chain is built from TRBV29-1 and TRBJ2-2, with 10 bases fitting TRBD1. The CDR3 has 13 amino acids. J lost 9 bases, V lost 7 bases, and 8 bases had no gene match. Germline assignment: CDR1 SQVTM and CDR2 ANQGSEA. This CDR3 reads CSAGQGVQRELFF. The DNA of the CDR3 is TGCAGCGCCGGACAGGGGGTCCAACGGGAGCTGTTTTTT.

Worth noting for this clone: The same CDR3 arises from other DNA sequences in this sample as well. The chain joins TRBV4-3 to TRBJ2-7, with 12 bases identical to TRBD2. Germline V gives CDR1 LGHNA, CDR2 YSLEER. The CDR3 consists of 16 residues. The V and J ends lost 0 bases and 4 bases, in that order; junction bases with no gene match: 4. The CDR3 spells CASSQDRLAGEYEQYF. In DNA, the CDR3 is TGCGCCAGCAGCCAAGACCGACTAGCGGGAGAATACGAGCAGTACTTC.

The chain is built from TRBV6-5 and TRBJ2-1, with 9 nucleotides matching TRBD2. Germline-derived CDR1 and CDR2 are MNHEY and SVGAGI. This CDR3 contains 12 residues. V was clipped by 8 bases and J by 6 bases; unmatched bases: 2. This CDR3 reads CASLLAGNEQFF. CDR3 nucleotide sequence: TGTGCCAGCCTACTAGCGGGCAATGAGCAGTTCTTC.

The rearrangement links TRBV7-3 to TRBJ2-3, with a possible D match to TRBD2 (6 bases). V lost 2 bases and J 3 bases, leaving 12 bases between the germline ends. Germline V gene data show CDR1 as SGHTA and CDR2 as FQGTGA. This CDR3 has 15 amino acids. In DNA form, the CDR3 reads TGTGCCAGCAGCTTAGGGGGGTTCGGGACAGATACGCAGTATTTT. It specifies CASSLGGFGTDTQYF. The complete variable domain, with remaining parts taken from reference TRBV7-3 and TRBJ2-3, reads GAGVSQTPSNKVTEKGKYVELRCDPISGHTALYWYRQSLGQGPEFLIYFQGTGAADDSGLPNDRFFAVRPEGSVSTLKIQRTERGDSAVYLCASSLGGFGTDTQYFGPGTRLTVL.